This paragraph reports one TCR beta chain. Using immunoSEQ multiplex PCR, the repertoire was profiled, and TCRdb retains in-frame clones only, with some absent. Among 150,000 or so clones, 87% were seen once, and the ten largest hold 4%. This record belongs to a study of blood T cell repertoires in COVID-19. Study context: Acute-phase and convalescent COVID-19 samples originated in the United States, Italy and Spain.

The J segment lost 7 bases and the V segment lost 2 bases, leaving 6 bases of the junction unmatched. Germline V CDR1 and CDR2: SGHVS, FQNEAQ. The CDR3 covers 15 residues. The genes are TRBV7-8 and TRBJ2-2, with 8 positions matching TRBD2. The sequencing input was PBMCs or T cells enriched from blood (not recorded which). This receptor was obtained from a woman between 40 and 50 years old who had been exposed to COVID-19. This CDR3 reads CASSLLAGLHGELFF. DNA for the CDR3: TGTGCCAGCAGCTTACTAGCGGGTCTCCACGGGGAGCTGTTTTTT.